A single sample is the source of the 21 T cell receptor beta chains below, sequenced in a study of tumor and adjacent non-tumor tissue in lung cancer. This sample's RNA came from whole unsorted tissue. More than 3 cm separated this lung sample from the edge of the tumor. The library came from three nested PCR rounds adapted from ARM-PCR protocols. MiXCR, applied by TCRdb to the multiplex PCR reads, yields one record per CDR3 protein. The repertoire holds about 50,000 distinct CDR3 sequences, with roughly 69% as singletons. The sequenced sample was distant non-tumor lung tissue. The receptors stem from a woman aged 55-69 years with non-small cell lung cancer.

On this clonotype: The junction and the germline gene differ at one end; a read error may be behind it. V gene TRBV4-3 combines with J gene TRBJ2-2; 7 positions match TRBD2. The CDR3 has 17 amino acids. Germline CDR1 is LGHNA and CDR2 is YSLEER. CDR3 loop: CASSPSSSGANTVELFF. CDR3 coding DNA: TGCGCCAGCAGCCCCTCATCAAGCGGGGCGAACACCGTGGAGCTGTTCTTT.

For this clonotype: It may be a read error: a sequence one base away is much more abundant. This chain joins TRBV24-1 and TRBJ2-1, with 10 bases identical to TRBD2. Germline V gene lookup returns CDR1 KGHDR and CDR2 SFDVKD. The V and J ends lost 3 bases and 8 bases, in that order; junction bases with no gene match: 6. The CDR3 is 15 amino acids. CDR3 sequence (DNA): TGTGCCACCAGTGATACTAGCGGGAATCTCTATGAGCAGTTCTTC. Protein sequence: CATSDTSGNLYEQFF.

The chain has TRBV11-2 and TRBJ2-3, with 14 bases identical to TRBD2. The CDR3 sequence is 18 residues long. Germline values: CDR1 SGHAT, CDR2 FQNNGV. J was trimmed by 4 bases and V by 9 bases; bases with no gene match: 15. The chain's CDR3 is CARSIGTSGGVFADTQYF. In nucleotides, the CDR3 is TGTGCCAGGAGCATAGGGACTAGCGGGGGAGTTTTCGCAGATACGCAGTATTTT.

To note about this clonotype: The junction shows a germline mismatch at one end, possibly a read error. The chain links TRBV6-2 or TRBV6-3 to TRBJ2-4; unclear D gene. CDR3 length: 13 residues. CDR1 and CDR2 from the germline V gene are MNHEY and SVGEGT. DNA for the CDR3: TGTGTCAGCAATTATGATGTCCAAAACTTTCAGTACTTC. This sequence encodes CVSNYDVQNFQYF.

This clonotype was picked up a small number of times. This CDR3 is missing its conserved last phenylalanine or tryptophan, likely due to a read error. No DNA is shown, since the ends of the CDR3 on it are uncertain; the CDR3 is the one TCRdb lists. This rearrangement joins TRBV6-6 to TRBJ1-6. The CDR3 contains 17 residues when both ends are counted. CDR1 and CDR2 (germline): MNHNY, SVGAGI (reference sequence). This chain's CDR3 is CASSFDEESSYNSPLHL.

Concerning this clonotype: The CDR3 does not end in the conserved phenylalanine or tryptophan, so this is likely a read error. The CDR3 DNA sequence: TGTGCCAGCAGGGGTTCAGGGGGTACCGGGGAGCTGTTTTAT. Protein sequence: CASRGSGGTGELFY. The chain recombines TRBV6-2 or TRBV6-3 with TRBJ2-2; TRBD1 matches 7 bases. Per germline, CDR1 MNHEY and CDR2 SVGEGT. The ends lost 6 bases at V and 5 bases at J; junction bases unmatched: 6. The CDR3 is made up of 14 amino acids.

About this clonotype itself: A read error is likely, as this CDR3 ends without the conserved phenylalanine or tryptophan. The CDR3 nucleotides are TGTGCCAGCAGCTTTAGCGGGGACTACAATGAGCAGTTCATC. It is translated as CASSFSGDYNEQFI. This chain links TRBV11-2 with TRBJ2-1; 8 bases line up with TRBD2. V shed 3 bases and J 3 bases; nucleotides not matched to a gene: 1. Germline V gene sequence: CDR1 SGHAT, CDR2 FQNNGV. The CDR3 extends over 14 amino acids.

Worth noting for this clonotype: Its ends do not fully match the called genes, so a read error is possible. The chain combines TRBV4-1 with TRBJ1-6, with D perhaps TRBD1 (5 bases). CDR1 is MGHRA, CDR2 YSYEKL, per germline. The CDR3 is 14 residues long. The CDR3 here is CASSHTGAESPLYF. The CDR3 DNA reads TGCGCCAGCAGCCATACCGGGGCAGAATCACCCCTCTACTTT.

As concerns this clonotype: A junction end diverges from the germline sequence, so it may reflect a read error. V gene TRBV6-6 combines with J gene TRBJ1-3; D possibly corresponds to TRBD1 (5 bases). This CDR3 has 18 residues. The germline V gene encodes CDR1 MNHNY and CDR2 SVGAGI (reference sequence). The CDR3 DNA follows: TGTGTCTGCAGTTACCCCCCAGGGACCCTCGACTCTGGAAACACCACATATTTT. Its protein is CVCSYPPGTLDSGNTTYF.

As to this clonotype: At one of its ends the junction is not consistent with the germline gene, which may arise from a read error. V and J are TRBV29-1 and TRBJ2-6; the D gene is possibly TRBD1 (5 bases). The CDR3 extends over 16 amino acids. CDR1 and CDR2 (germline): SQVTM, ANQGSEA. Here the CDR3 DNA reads TGCAGCATTGAAAGCTGGAGCGCCTCTGGGGCCAACGTCCTAACTTTC. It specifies CSIESWSASGANVLTF.

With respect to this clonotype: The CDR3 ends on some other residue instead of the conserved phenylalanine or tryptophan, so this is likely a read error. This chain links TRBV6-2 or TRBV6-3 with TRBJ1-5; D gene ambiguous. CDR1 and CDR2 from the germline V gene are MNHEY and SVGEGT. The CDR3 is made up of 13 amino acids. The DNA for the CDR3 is TGTCCCAGCAGTTCCCATGGCAATCACCCCCAGCATTAT. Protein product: CPSSSHGNHPQHY.

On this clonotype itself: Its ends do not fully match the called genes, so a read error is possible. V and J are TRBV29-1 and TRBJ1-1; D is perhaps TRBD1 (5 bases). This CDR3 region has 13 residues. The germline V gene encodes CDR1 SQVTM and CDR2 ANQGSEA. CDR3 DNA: TGCATCGTTGTCGGACACTTGAACATTGAAGCTTTCTTT. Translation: CIVVGHLNIEAFF.

DNA of the CDR3: TGTGCCAGCAGTTCACGGGGCGGCCCTGGCAATCAGCCCCAGCATTTT. This sequence encodes CASSSRGGPGNQPQHF. This chain connects TRBV12-3 or TRBV12-4 to TRBJ1-5; D is perhaps TRBD1 (5 bases). CDR3 length: 16 amino acids. V gave up 4 bases and J gave up 2 bases, with 15 bases separating them.

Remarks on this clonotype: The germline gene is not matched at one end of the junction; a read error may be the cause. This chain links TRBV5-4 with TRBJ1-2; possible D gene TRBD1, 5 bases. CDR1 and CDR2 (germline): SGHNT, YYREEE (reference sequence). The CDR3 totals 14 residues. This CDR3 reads CASSLRGINNGYTF. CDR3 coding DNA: TGTGCCAGCAGCTTACGGGGCATTAACAATGGGTACACCTTC.

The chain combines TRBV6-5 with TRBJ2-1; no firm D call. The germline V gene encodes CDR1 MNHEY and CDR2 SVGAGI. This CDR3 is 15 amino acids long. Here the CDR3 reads CISSFSSLDYNEQFF. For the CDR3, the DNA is TGTATCAGCAGTTTTTCCTCCCTAGACTACAATGAGCAGTTCTTC.

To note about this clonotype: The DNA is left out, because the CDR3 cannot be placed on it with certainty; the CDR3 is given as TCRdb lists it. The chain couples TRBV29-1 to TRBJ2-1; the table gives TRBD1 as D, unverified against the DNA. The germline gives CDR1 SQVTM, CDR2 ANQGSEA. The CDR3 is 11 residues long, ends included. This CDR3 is CSVGRGNESFF.

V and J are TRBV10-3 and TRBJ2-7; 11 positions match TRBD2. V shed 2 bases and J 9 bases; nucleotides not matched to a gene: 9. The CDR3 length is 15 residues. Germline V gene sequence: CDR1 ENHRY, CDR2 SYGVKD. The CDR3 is CAISEGTSGVYVQYF. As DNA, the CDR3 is TGTGCCATCAGTGAGGGGACTAGCGGTGTCTATGTGCAGTACTTC.

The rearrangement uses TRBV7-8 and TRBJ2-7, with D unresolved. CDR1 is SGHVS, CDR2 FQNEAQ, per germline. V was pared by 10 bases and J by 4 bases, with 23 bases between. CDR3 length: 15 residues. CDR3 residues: CANSENLGLNYEQYF. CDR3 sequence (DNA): TGTGCCAACAGTGAGAACCTGGGCCTTAATTACGAGCAGTACTTC.

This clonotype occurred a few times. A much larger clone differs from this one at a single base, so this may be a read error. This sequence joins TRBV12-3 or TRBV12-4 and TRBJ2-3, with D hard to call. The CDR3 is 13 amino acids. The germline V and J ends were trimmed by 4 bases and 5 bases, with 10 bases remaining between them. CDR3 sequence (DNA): TGTGCCAGCAGTTCCGGCGGTGTAGATACGCAGTATTTT. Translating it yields CASSSGGVDTQYF.

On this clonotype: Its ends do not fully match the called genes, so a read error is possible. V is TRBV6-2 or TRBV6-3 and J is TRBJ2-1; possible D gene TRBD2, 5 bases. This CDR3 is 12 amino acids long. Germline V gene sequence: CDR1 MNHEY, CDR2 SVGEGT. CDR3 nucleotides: TGTGCCAGTGCTGAGGGCTATAGTGAGCAGTCCTTC. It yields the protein CASAEGYSEQSF.

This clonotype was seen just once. The CDR3: CASSRAGDLYNEQFF. CDR3 bases: TGTGCCAGCAGCAGGGCAGGGGACCTGTACAATGAGCAGTTCTTC. The V gene is TRBV28, the J gene TRBJ2-1, with D possibly TRBD1 on 6 matching bases. This CDR3 spans 15 amino acids. CDR1 is MDHEN, CDR2 SYDVKM, per germline. Trimming took off 6 bases at V and 4 bases at J, with 16 bases between the two ends.